The entry that follows covers one TCR beta chain sequence. CDR3 length equals 16 residues. Germline loops: CDR1 SEHNR, CDR2 FQNEAQ (reference sequence). V shed 5 bases, J shed 5 bases, and the junction held 13 bases outside the gene matches. The data were taken from a study of blood T cell repertoires in COVID-19. The overall study: The analysed material was cDNA or gDNA that came from T cells, B-cell-depleted T cells, or PBMCs.

Sequenced by immunoSEQ multiplex PCR; TCRdb stores in-frame clones only, minus some. The sample shows about 110,000 clones, approximately 90% of them seen only once. The sample consisted of peripheral blood. The chain is built from TRBV7-9 and TRBJ2-5; 8 bases match TRBD1. The clonotype originates from a human donor in a cohort sampled during active COVID-19. The CDR3 is CASSQPGTGPRETQYF. Here the CDR3 DNA reads TGTGCCAGCAGCCAACCCGGGACAGGCCCCCGGGAGACCCAGTACTTC.